The rows below give T cell receptor beta chains drawn from one sample of a study of Ad26.COV2.S vaccination and SARS-CoV-2 variants. Using immunoSEQ multiplex PCR, the repertoire was profiled, and TCRdb retains in-frame clones only, with some absent. The sample lists over 350,000 clones, around 85% occurring once. The sequenced sample was peripheral blood, obtained in a trial of Ad26.COV2.S vaccine versus placebo. Receptors were obtained from a person between 18 and 60 years old who received the Ad26.COV2.S COVID-19 vaccine or a placebo. Each CDR3 is given with its conserved first and last residue. The D gene is left open where the match is weak. Clone size, where shown, is once, few, many, or a class for clones that have expanded.

V: TRBV29-1; D: TRBD1; J: TRBJ2-2; size: NA; DNA: TGCAGCGTTGCCGGGACAGGGGTCACCGGGGAGCTGTTTTTT; CDR3: CSVAGTGVTGELFF
V: TRBV6-5; D: TRBD2; J: TRBJ2-3; size: NA; DNA: TGTGCCAGCAGTTCCCCGCGGGGGATCCGTAGCGATACGCAGTATTTT; CDR3: CASSSPRGIRSDTQYF
V: TRBV27; D: NA; J: TRBJ1-4; size: few; DNA: TGTGCCAGTGGATTCTCAACTAATGAAAAACTGTTTTTT; CDR3: CASGFSTNEKLFF
V: TRBV5-6; D: NA; J: TRBJ2-6; size: once; DNA: TGTGCCAGCCGACTAGGTTACTCTGGGGCCAACGTCCTGACTTTC; CDR3: CASRLGYSGANVLTF
V: TRBV5-5; D: NA; J: TRBJ1-1; size: NA; DNA: TGTGCCAGCAGCTTGCCTGAAGCTTTCTTT; CDR3: CASSLPEAFF
V: TRBV6-6; D: NA; J: TRBJ2-5; size: NA; DNA: TGTGCCAGCAGTTACGTACCGGGGGCTCAAGAGACCCAGTACTTC; CDR3: CASSYVPGAQETQYF
V: TRBV6-5; D: NA; J: TRBJ2-5; size: NA; DNA: TGTGCCAGCAGTTACTCGACGTTGGGTAGCAAGACCCAGTACTTC; CDR3: CASSYSTLGSKTQYF
V: TRBV7-9; D: TRBD1; J: TRBJ2-7; size: NA; DNA: TGTGCCAGCAGCTGGACAGGGGGAAAGTGGGACTCCTACGAGCAGTACTTC; CDR3: CASSWTGGKWDSYEQYF
V: TRBV3-1/TRBV3-2; D: NA; J: TRBJ2-1; size: NA; DNA: TGTGCCAGCAGTCAACCTCAGGGTAGCTCCTACAATGAGCAGTTCTTC; CDR3: CASSQPQGSSYNEQFF
V: TRBV10-2; D: NA; J: TRBJ2-2; size: once; DNA: TGCGCCAGCCGCGGGACAGTGAACACCGGGGAGCTGTTTTTT; CDR3: CASRGTVNTGELFF
V: TRBV5-5; D: NA; J: TRBJ2-3; size: NA; DNA: TGTGCCAGCAGCTTTTTCCCAGGGCTCACAGATACGCAGTATTTT; CDR3: CASSFFPGLTDTQYF
V: TRBV7-2; D: NA; J: TRBJ1-1; size: NA; DNA: TGTGCCAGCGGCGAGGGGATGCAAAGCTTGAACACTGAAGCTTTCTTT; CDR3: CASGEGMQSLNTEAFF
V: TRBV6-5; D: NA; J: TRBJ1-5; size: NA; DNA: TGTGCCAGCATAGGTCGGGGCAATCAGCCCCAGCATTTT; CDR3: CASIGRGNQPQHF
V: TRBV14; D: TRBD2; J: TRBJ2-3; size: once; DNA: TGTGCCAGCAGCACACGGAGCGGGGTGAACACAGATACGCAGTATTTT; CDR3: CASSTRSGVNTDTQYF
V: TRBV2; D: NA; J: TRBJ2-7; size: NA; DNA: TGTGCCAGCAGTGAGCCAGGGTTCACCTACGAGCAGTACTTC; CDR3: CASSEPGFTYEQYF
V: TRBV9; D: TRBD1; J: TRBJ1-2; size: NA; DNA: TGTGCCAGCAGCGCACAGGGGTATTTTAACTATGGCTACACCTTC; CDR3: CASSAQGYFNYGYTF
V: TRBV3-1/TRBV3-2; D: TRBD1; J: TRBJ2-1; size: once; DNA: TGTGCCAGCAGCAGGGACAGAGGGAATGAGCAGTTCTTC; CDR3: CASSRDRGNEQFF
V: TRBV7-8; D: NA; J: TRBJ1-5; size: once; DNA: TGTGCCAGCAGCTTAGGACCGAATCAGCCCCAGCATTTT; CDR3: CASSLGPNQPQHF
V: TRBV2; D: NA; J: TRBJ1-1; size: NA; DNA: TGTGCCAGCAGTGTGTTTGTGGACACTGAAGCTTTCTTT; CDR3: CASSVFVDTEAFF
V: TRBV7-2; D: NA; J: TRBJ1-5; size: NA; DNA: TGTGCCAGCAGCCAATCGGTCAGGGGAAATCAGCCCCAGCATTTT; CDR3: CASSQSVRGNQPQHF
V: TRBV27; D: NA; J: TRBJ1-5; size: NA; DNA: TGTGCCAGCGCCCTCAGGGAAAATCAGCCCCAGCATTTT; CDR3: CASALRENQPQHF
V: TRBV20-1; D: NA; J: TRBJ2-1; size: NA; DNA: TGCAGTGCTAGTGCGTCTGGACAGCCGTACAATGAGCAGTTCTTC; CDR3: CSASASGQPYNEQFF
V: TRBV2; D: NA; J: TRBJ1-2; size: NA; DNA: TGTGCCAGCAGTGATGTGGAACAGAGCCTTGACTATGGCTACACCTTC; CDR3: CASSDVEQSLDYGYTF
V: TRBV5-1; D: NA; J: TRBJ2-2; size: NA; DNA: TGCGCCAGCAGCTTGGCTTTAGGGAACTTTGGGTCCACCGGGGAGCTGTTTTTT; CDR3: CASSLALGNFGSTGELFF
V: TRBV19; D: NA; J: TRBJ2-7; size: NA; DNA: TGTGCCAGTAGCACGGCAGGGGACTACGAGCAGTACTTC; CDR3: CASSTAGDYEQYF
V: TRBV2; D: NA; J: TRBJ1-1; size: NA; DNA: TGTGCCAGCAGTGTGGCCCGGGGGAACACTGAAGCTTTCTTT; CDR3: CASSVARGNTEAFF
V: TRBV2; D: NA; J: TRBJ1-2; size: NA; DNA: TGTGCCAGCAGTGAACCCCACCCCGGGGGTTATGGCTACACCTTC; CDR3: CASSEPHPGGYGYTF
V: TRBV10-1; D: NA; J: TRBJ2-5; size: NA; DNA: TGCGCCAGCAGTAACTTCGGTGGGGAGACCCAGTACTTC; CDR3: CASSNFGGETQYF
V: TRBV7-9; D: NA; J: TRBJ1-2; size: NA; DNA: TGTGCCAGCAGCTTACCCCTGGAAGTCCGCTATGGCTACACCTTC; CDR3: CASSLPLEVRYGYTF
V: TRBV3-1/TRBV3-2; D: TRBD2; J: TRBJ2-7; size: NA; DNA: TGTGCCAGCAGCCAGCTTCCCATTAGCGGGGAGTCCTACGAGCAGTACTTC; CDR3: CASSQLPISGESYEQYF
V: TRBV5-1; D: TRBD1; J: TRBJ2-1; size: NA; DNA: TGCGCCAGCACACCGGACAGGCCGTACAATGAGCAGTTCTTC; CDR3: CASTPDRPYNEQFF
V: TRBV5-6; D: TRBD1; J: TRBJ1-1; size: NA; DNA: TGTGCCAGCAGCGGTCGGACAGGGGGCTTCACTGAAGCTTTCTTT; CDR3: CASSGRTGGFTEAFF
V: TRBV11-2; D: NA; J: TRBJ1-2; size: NA; DNA: TGTGCCAGCAGCTTAGTCCAGGGGAGTACTAACTATGGCTACACCTTC; CDR3: CASSLVQGSTNYGYTF
V: TRBV5-1; D: TRBD1; J: TRBJ1-2; size: NA; DNA: TGCGCCAGCAGCAGACAGGGGTATGGCTACACCTTC; CDR3: CASSRQGYGYTF
V: TRBV27; D: NA; J: TRBJ1-6; size: once; DNA: TGTGCCAGCAGTTCTGGTTCACCCCTCCACTTT; CDR3: CASSSGSPLHF
V: TRBV7-2; D: NA; J: TRBJ2-7; size: NA; DNA: TGTGCCAGCAGTCCCGGGGTAGCCTCCCACGAGCAGTACTTC; CDR3: CASSPGVASHEQYF